The 5 T cell receptor beta chains in this list originate from one sample, sequenced in a study of blood T cell repertoires in COVID-19. Assay used: immunoSEQ multiplex PCR; TCRdb lists only in-frame clones, some missing. The sample yields about 300,000 clones, approximately 84% seen once. Sequencing was performed on PBMCs or T cells enriched from blood (not recorded which). The receptors shown here come from a young man who had recovered from COVID-19.

This clone was recorded a few times. This chain uses TRBV5-1 with TRBJ2-7, with D possibly TRBD2 on 5 matching bases. The germline V gene has CDR1 SGHRS and CDR2 YFSETQ. Trimming took off 3 bases at V and 4 bases at J, with 11 bases between the two ends. The CDR3 extends over 13 amino acids. CDR3: CASSSGLLYEQYF. In nucleotides, the CDR3 is TGCGCCAGCAGCTCCGGACTCCTATACGAGCAGTACTTC.

The V gene is TRBV27, the J gene TRBJ2-7, with D perhaps matching TRBD1 (5 bases). V was cut by 8 bases and J by 2 bases, with 16 bases left in between. This CDR3 is 14 amino acids long. Germline V gives CDR1 MNHEY, CDR2 SMNVEV (reference sequence). In DNA, the CDR3 is TGTGCCAGCCGAGCACAGGAGTTACCCTACGAGCAGTACTTC. It is translated as CASRAQELPYEQYF.

The CDR3 region is CASSLNKPNYGYTF. CDR3 DNA: TGTGCCAGCAGTTTGAACAAACCTAACTATGGCTACACCTTC. This rearrangement joins TRBV28 to TRBJ1-2; D is unresolved. Germline V lookup: CDR1 MDHEN, CDR2 SYDVKM. The CDR3 has 14 amino acids. V lost 3 bases and J 0 bases, leaving 8 bases between the germline ends.

This clone has a single count. The J gene is TRBJ2-7, the V gene TRBV6-5; D is possibly TRBD2 (5 bases). This CDR3 is built from 14 residues. Trimming removed 6 bases from V and 2 bases from J, with 14 bases in between. Germline CDR1 and CDR2: MNHEY and SVGAGI. The CDR3 loop reads CASRKGEGPYEQYF. The CDR3 DNA sequence: TGTGCCAGCAGGAAAGGCGAGGGTCCCTACGAGCAGTACTTC.

This clone has just one count. This chain joins TRBV29-1 and TRBJ2-7; 10 bases match TRBD1. V shed 4 bases, J shed 1 base, and the junction held 4 bases outside the gene matches. Germline V gives CDR1 SQVTM, CDR2 ANQGSEA. The CDR3 runs 14 residues. The CDR3 DNA sequence: TGCAGCGTTGCGGGACAGGGGTCTTCCTACGAGCAGTACTTC. Translating it yields CSVAGQGSSYEQYF.